The sequence of this TCR beta chain was determined in a study of blood T cell repertoires in COVID-19. Across the whole study: Acute-phase and convalescent COVID-19 samples originated in the United States, Italy and Spain.

This CDR3 has 14 residues. J lost 2 bases, V lost 8 bases, and 9 bases had no gene match. Germline V gene sequence: CDR1 SGHTS, CDR2 YDEGEE. Clones were read by immunoSEQ multiplex PCR, and TCRdb kept only the in-frame ones, dropping some. The data contain around 270,000 clones, 75% to 90% of them singletons. The receptor comes from a man under 40 with acute or convalescent COVID-19. The sample consisted of peripheral blood. This chain uses TRBV5-8 with TRBJ2-7, with 8 positions matching TRBD1. As DNA, the CDR3 is TGTGCCAGTATAAAGACAGGGGTTCCCTACGAGCAGTACTTC. It encodes CASIKTGVPYEQYF.